This is a list of T cell receptor beta chains from one sample in a study of technical replicates of blood from a few donors. The data were produced by immunoSEQ multiplex PCR, yet TCRdb's version contains in-frame clones alone and is incomplete. The data contain 55,000 to 60,000 clones, just under 95% of them singletons. The sample was PBMCs. These receptors were obtained from a human donor in good health. Some clones in this sample may be carry-over from other donors' samples. Both conserved end residues are part of each CDR3. D genes are given only for firm matches. Size is stated for part of the rows, as once, few or many counts, or as a class when the clone is expanded.

cdr3_length: 16
j_call: TRBJ2-4
d_call: .
v_call: TRBV11-1
clone_size: .
cdr3_nt: TGTGCCAGCAGCCCACAGGGTTTGGGGGCCAAAAACATTCAGTACTTC
cdr3_aa: CASSPQGLGAKNIQYF

cdr3_length: 10
j_call: TRBJ1-1
d_call: .
v_call: TRBV20-1
clone_size: .
cdr3_nt: TGCAGTGCTCTGCAGGGCATAGCTTTCTTT
cdr3_aa: CSALQGIAFF

cdr3_length: 14
j_call: TRBJ2-5
d_call: .
v_call: TRBV6-1
clone_size: .
cdr3_nt: TGTGCCAGCAGTGAAAGCGGTAGCGGAGAGACCCAGTACTTC
cdr3_aa: CASSESGSGETQYF

cdr3_length: 13
j_call: TRBJ2-1
d_call: .
v_call: TRBV18
clone_size: .
cdr3_nt: TGTGCCAGCTCACCGTATGTCTACAATGAGCAGTTCTTC
cdr3_aa: CASSPYVYNEQFF

cdr3_length: 13
j_call: TRBJ2-7
d_call: .
v_call: TRBV7-2
clone_size: .
cdr3_nt: TGTGCCAGCAGCCTTAGCGGACGGATCGAGCAGTACTTC
cdr3_aa: CASSLSGRIEQYF

cdr3_length: 14
j_call: TRBJ2-5
d_call: .
v_call: TRBV7-2
clone_size: .
cdr3_nt: TGTGCCAGCAGCTTATCGGCGGGTGGGGAGACCCAGTACTTC
cdr3_aa: CASSLSAGGETQYF

cdr3_length: 18
j_call: TRBJ2-3
d_call: TRBD2
v_call: TRBV5-1
clone_size: .
cdr3_nt: TGCGCCAGCAGCTTCCAAACATGGACTAGCGGGGGCACAGATACGCAGTATTTT
cdr3_aa: CASSFQTWTSGGTDTQYF

cdr3_length: 15
j_call: TRBJ1-1
d_call: TRBD1
v_call: TRBV4-1
clone_size: .
cdr3_nt: TGCGCCAGCAGCCCGGACAGGGGGCTAGTCACTGAAGCTTTCTTT
cdr3_aa: CASSPDRGLVTEAFF

cdr3_length: 16
j_call: TRBJ2-3
d_call: TRBD1
v_call: TRBV5-1
clone_size: .
cdr3_nt: TGCGCCAGCAGCTTGTCGGGGACAGGGGGTCAAGATACGCAGTATTTT
cdr3_aa: CASSLSGTGGQDTQYF

cdr3_length: 16
j_call: TRBJ1-3
d_call: .
v_call: TRBV11-2
clone_size: .
cdr3_nt: TGTGCCAGCAGCACTCTAACGGGGGGCTCTGGAAACACCATATATTTT
cdr3_aa: CASSTLTGGSGNTIYF

cdr3_length: 14
j_call: TRBJ1-1
d_call: TRBD1
v_call: TRBV6-5
clone_size: .
cdr3_nt: TGTGCCAGCAGTTACGACAGGGGAGGCGCTGAAGCTTTCTTT
cdr3_aa: CASSYDRGGAEAFF

cdr3_length: 16
j_call: TRBJ2-7
d_call: .
v_call: TRBV18
clone_size: .
cdr3_nt: TGTGCCAGCTCACAAAACCCCGCTAGCGACTCCTACGAGCAGTACTTC
cdr3_aa: CASSQNPASDSYEQYF

cdr3_length: 16
j_call: TRBJ2-3
d_call: TRBD2
v_call: TRBV9
clone_size: .
cdr3_nt: TGTGCCAGCAGCGTATTGGGGACTAGCGGACCAGATACGCAGTATTTT
cdr3_aa: CASSVLGTSGPDTQYF

cdr3_length: 14
j_call: TRBJ2-5
d_call: .
v_call: TRBV5-4
clone_size: .
cdr3_nt: TGTGCCAGCAGCTTCCAGCGGAGCAAAGAGACCCAGTACTTC
cdr3_aa: CASSFQRSKETQYF

cdr3_length: 14
j_call: TRBJ1-6
d_call: .
v_call: TRBV27
clone_size: .
cdr3_nt: TGTGCCAGCAGTTTATGGACAGAGAATTCACCCCTCCACTTT
cdr3_aa: CASSLWTENSPLHF

cdr3_length: 14
j_call: TRBJ2-7
d_call: TRBD1
v_call: TRBV5-1
clone_size: .
cdr3_nt: TGCGCCAGCAGCCTCCAGGGGGCCAAGGACGAGCAGTACTTC
cdr3_aa: CASSLQGAKDEQYF

cdr3_length: 14
j_call: TRBJ2-5
d_call: TRBD1
v_call: TRBV6-5
clone_size: .
cdr3_nt: TGTGCCAGCAGTTACGGACAGGGTATGAAGACCCAGTACTTC
cdr3_aa: CASSYGQGMKTQYF

cdr3_length: 16
j_call: TRBJ1-4
d_call: TRBD1
v_call: TRBV6-5
clone_size: .
cdr3_nt: TGTGCCAGCAGTTGGGGGGCCCCAGGGGGAGGAGAAAAACTGTTTTTT
cdr3_aa: CASSWGAPGGGEKLFF

cdr3_length: 13
j_call: TRBJ2-3
d_call: .
v_call: TRBV4-1
clone_size: .
cdr3_nt: TGCGCCAGCAGCCAAGTCGCGGTGGATACGCAGTATTTT
cdr3_aa: CASSQVAVDTQYF

cdr3_length: 16
j_call: TRBJ1-4
d_call: TRBD1
v_call: TRBV9
clone_size: .
cdr3_nt: TGTGCCAGCAGCGGCCAGGGGGCTGGAACTAATGAAAAACTGTTTTTT
cdr3_aa: CASSGQGAGTNEKLFF

cdr3_length: 12
j_call: TRBJ1-5
d_call: .
v_call: TRBV7-2
clone_size: once
cdr3_nt: TGTGCCAGCAGCGCGACCCGGGAGGCCCAGCATTTT
cdr3_aa: CASSATREAQHF

cdr3_length: 13
j_call: TRBJ1-1
d_call: .
v_call: TRBV10-3
clone_size: .
cdr3_nt: TGTGCCATCAACGCACAGAGGAACACTGAAGCTTTCTTT
cdr3_aa: CAINAQRNTEAFF

cdr3_length: 13
j_call: TRBJ2-5
d_call: .
v_call: TRBV6-1
clone_size: .
cdr3_nt: TGTGCCAGCAGTTTGGAGAGGCAAGAGACCCAGTACTTC
cdr3_aa: CASSLERQETQYF

cdr3_length: 14
j_call: TRBJ2-5
d_call: .
v_call: TRBV13
clone_size: .
cdr3_nt: TGTGCCAGCACCTCAGGTTCTAGTCAAGAGACCCAGTACTTC
cdr3_aa: CASTSGSSQETQYF

cdr3_length: 17
j_call: TRBJ2-3
d_call: TRBD2
v_call: TRBV14
clone_size: .
cdr3_nt: TGTGCCAGCAGCCCCCTCCGCGGCGGGGGGCTCGCAGATACGCAGTATTTT
cdr3_aa: CASSPLRGGGLADTQYF

cdr3_length: 15
j_call: TRBJ2-5
d_call: TRBD1
v_call: TRBV7-9
clone_size: once
cdr3_nt: TGTGCCAGCGCCGGTAGGGACAGGGGACAAGAGACCCAGTACTTC
cdr3_aa: CASAGRDRGQETQYF

cdr3_length: 15
j_call: TRBJ1-2
d_call: .
v_call: TRBV10-3
clone_size: .
cdr3_nt: TGTGCCATCAGCAGGTTGGGGGGGGCTTGGTATGGCTACACTTTC
cdr3_aa: CAISRLGGAWYGYTF

cdr3_length: 17
j_call: TRBJ1-4
d_call: .
v_call: TRBV7-2
clone_size: .
cdr3_nt: TGTGCCAGCAGCCCCCAGACAGGAATTGCAACTAATGAAAAACTGTTTTTT
cdr3_aa: CASSPQTGIATNEKLFF

cdr3_length: 17
j_call: TRBJ2-3
d_call: TRBD1
v_call: TRBV4-1
clone_size: .
cdr3_nt: TGCGCCAGCAGCCAAGATTGGACAGGTGGGTCGGCAGATACGCAGTATTTT
cdr3_aa: CASSQDWTGGSADTQYF

cdr3_length: 14
j_call: TRBJ1-2
d_call: .
v_call: TRBV6-1
clone_size: .
cdr3_nt: TGTGCCAGCAGCCCAGAGGAGGGTAACTATGGCTACACCTTC
cdr3_aa: CASSPEEGNYGYTF

cdr3_length: 15
j_call: TRBJ1-3
d_call: .
v_call: TRBV7-2
clone_size: .
cdr3_nt: TGTGCCAGCAGCTTAGTGGGGAGCTCTGGAAACACCATATATTTT
cdr3_aa: CASSLVGSSGNTIYF

cdr3_length: 13
j_call: TRBJ1-4
d_call: .
v_call: TRBV30
clone_size: .
cdr3_nt: TGTGCCTGGAGCGTTATGACAGGTGAAAAACTGTTTTTT
cdr3_aa: CAWSVMTGEKLFF

cdr3_length: 15
j_call: TRBJ2-7
d_call: TRBD2
v_call: TRBV6-1
clone_size: .
cdr3_nt: TGTGCCAGCCAAGAATTGGCGGGGGTCTCCTACGAGCAGTACTTC
cdr3_aa: CASQELAGVSYEQYF

cdr3_length: 16
j_call: TRBJ2-5
d_call: TRBD2
v_call: TRBV7-8
clone_size: .
cdr3_nt: TGTGCCAGCAGCCCAGCACGACTAGCGGGGCAAGAGACCCAGTACTTC
cdr3_aa: CASSPARLAGQETQYF

cdr3_length: 20
j_call: TRBJ2-1
d_call: TRBD2
v_call: TRBV7-6
clone_size: .
cdr3_nt: TGTGCCAGCAGCTTAGCGGGGGGACTAGCGGGGGACCTCTCCTACAATGAGCAGTTCTTC
cdr3_aa: CASSLAGGLAGDLSYNEQFF

cdr3_length: 18
j_call: TRBJ2-3
d_call: .
v_call: TRBV9
clone_size: .
cdr3_nt: TGTGCCAGCAGCGTAGTAGCTCAGGGCCCTTCCATCACAGATACGCAGTATTTT
cdr3_aa: CASSVVAQGPSITDTQYF

cdr3_length: 13
j_call: TRBJ1-2
d_call: TRBD1
v_call: TRBV29-1
clone_size: once
cdr3_nt: TGCAGCGTTCGGACAGGGGGCGCGAATGGCTACACCTTC
cdr3_aa: CSVRTGGANGYTF

cdr3_length: 19
j_call: TRBJ1-4
d_call: TRBD1
v_call: TRBV5-8
clone_size: .
cdr3_nt: TGTGCCAGCAGCTACTGGGGGAGGACAGGGGGCCGGAAGGATGAAAAACTGTTTTTT
cdr3_aa: CASSYWGRTGGRKDEKLFF

cdr3_length: 13
j_call: TRBJ2-1
d_call: TRBD1
v_call: TRBV19
clone_size: .
cdr3_nt: TGTGCCAGCGGGGGACAGGTGATCAATGAGCAGTTCTTC
cdr3_aa: CASGGQVINEQFF

cdr3_length: 16
j_call: TRBJ1-2
d_call: .
v_call: TRBV5-4
clone_size: .
cdr3_nt: TGTGCCAGCACCCCGGCGGGCCCCGGTGGTCGTAATGGCTACACCTTC
cdr3_aa: CASTPAGPGGRNGYTF